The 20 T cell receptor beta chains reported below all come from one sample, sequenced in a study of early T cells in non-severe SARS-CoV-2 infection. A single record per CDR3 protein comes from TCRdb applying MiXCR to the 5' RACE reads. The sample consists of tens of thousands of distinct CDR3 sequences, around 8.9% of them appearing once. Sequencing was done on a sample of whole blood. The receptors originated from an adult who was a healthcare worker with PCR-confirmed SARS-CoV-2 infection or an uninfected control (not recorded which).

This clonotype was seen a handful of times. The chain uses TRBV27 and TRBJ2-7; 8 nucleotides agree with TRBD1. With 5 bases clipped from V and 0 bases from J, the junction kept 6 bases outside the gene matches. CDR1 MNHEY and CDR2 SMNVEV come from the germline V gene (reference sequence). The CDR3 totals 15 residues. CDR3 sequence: CASSRYRGSSYEQYF. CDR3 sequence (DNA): TGTGCCAGCAGTAGATACAGGGGGAGCTCCTACGAGCAGTACTTC.

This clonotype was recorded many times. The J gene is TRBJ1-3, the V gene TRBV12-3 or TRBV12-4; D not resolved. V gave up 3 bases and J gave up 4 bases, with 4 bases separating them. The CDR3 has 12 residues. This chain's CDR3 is CASSLGGNTIYF. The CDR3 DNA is TGTGCCAGCAGTTTGGGGGGAAACACCATATATTTT.

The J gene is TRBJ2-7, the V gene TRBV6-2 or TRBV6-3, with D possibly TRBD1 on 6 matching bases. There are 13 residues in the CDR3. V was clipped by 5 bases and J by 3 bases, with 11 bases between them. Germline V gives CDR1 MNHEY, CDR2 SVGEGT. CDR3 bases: TGTGCCAGCAGTAGACAGGCGAACTACGAGCAGTACTTC. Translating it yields CASSRQANYEQYF.

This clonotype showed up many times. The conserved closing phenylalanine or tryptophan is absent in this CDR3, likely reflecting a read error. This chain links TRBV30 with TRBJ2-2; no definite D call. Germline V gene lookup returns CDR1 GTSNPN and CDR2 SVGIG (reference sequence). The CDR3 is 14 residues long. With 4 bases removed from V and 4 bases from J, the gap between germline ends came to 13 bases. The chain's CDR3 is CAWKADVGTGELFL. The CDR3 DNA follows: TGTGCCTGGAAGGCGGACGTCGGCACCGGGGAGCTGTTTCTT.

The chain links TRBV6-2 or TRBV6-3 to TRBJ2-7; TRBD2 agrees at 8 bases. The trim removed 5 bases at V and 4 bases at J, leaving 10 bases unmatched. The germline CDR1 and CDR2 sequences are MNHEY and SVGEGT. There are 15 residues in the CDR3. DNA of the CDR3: TGTGCCAGCAGTAACGGACTAGCCTTTCGATACGAGCAGTACTTC. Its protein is CASSNGLAFRYEQYF.

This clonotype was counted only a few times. CDR3 in amino acids: CASSPYQYWDIQYF. The CDR3 DNA follows: TGTGCCAGCAGTCCTTATCAGTATTGGGACATTCAGTACTTC. The chain uses TRBV12-3 or TRBV12-4 and TRBJ2-4, with D hard to call. CDR3 length equals 14 residues. V was clipped by 5 bases and J by 8 bases, with 16 bases between them.

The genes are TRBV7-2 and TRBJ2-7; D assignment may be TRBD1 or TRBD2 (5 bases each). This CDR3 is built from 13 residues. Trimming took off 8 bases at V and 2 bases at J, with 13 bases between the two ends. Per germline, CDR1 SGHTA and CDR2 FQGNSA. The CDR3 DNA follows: TGTGCCAGCGGAACCGGGACGACCTACGAGCAGTACTTC. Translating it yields CASGTGTTYEQYF.

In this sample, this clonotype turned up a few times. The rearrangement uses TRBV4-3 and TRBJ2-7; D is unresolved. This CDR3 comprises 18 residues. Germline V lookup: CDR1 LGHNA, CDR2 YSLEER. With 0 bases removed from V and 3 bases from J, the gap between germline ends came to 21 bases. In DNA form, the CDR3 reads TGCGCCAGCAGCCAAGAATCATGGTGGCGTGGCGACCGCTACGAGCAGTACTTC. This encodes CASSQESWWRGDRYEQYF.

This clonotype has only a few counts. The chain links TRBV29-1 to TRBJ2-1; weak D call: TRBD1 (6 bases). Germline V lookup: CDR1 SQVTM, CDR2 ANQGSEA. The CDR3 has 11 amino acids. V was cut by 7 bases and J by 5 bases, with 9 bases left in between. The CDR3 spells CSAGHNNEQFF. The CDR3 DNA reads TGCAGCGCGGGACACAACAATGAGCAGTTCTTC.

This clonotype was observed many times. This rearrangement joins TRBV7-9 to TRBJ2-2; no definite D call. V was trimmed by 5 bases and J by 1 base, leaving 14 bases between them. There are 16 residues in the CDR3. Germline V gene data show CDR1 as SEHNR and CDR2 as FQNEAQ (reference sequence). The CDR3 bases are TGTGCCAGCAGCCCCACGACATGGGTGAACACCGGGGAGCTGTTTTTT. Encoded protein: CASSPTTWVNTGELFF.

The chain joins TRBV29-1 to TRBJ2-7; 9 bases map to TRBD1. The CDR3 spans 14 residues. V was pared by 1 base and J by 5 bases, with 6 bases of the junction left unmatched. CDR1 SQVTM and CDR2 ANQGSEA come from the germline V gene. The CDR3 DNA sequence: TGCAGCGTTGAAGTATTGACAGGGGGGGACGAGCAGTACTTC. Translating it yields CSVEVLTGGDEQYF.

Written as DNA, the CDR3 is TGTGCCAGCAGTTTATTCGGGGTTCCGGACACCGGGGAGCTGTTTTTT. This gives the protein CASSLFGVPDTGELFF. The rearrangement joins TRBV28 to TRBJ2-2; tentatively, D is TRBD2 (5 bases). Trimming shortened V by 1 base and J by 3 bases, and 12 bases separated the two germline ends. CDR3 length equals 16 residues. CDR1 MDHEN and CDR2 SYDVKM come from the germline V gene.

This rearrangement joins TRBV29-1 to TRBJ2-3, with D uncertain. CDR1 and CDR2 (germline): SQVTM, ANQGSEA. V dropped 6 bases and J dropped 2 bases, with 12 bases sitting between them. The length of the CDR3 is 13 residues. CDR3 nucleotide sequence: TGCAGCGTATCCCGGGCCACCACAGATACGCAGTATTTT. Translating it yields CSVSRATTDTQYF.

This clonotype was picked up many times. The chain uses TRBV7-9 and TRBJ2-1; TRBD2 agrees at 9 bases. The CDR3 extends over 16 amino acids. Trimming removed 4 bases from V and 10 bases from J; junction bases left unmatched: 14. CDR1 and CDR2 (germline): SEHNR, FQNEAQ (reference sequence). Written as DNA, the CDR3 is TGTGCCAGCAGCTCGGAGATTATAGCGGGAGTCGGGGAGCAGTTCTTC. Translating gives CASSSEIIAGVGEQFF.

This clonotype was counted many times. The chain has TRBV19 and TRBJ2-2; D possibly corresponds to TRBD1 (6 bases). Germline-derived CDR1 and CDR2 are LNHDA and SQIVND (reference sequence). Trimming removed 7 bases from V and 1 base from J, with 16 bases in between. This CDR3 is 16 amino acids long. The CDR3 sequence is CASTPWVGGNTGELFF. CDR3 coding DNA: TGTGCCAGTACCCCCTGGGTAGGGGGGAACACCGGGGAGCTGTTTTTT.

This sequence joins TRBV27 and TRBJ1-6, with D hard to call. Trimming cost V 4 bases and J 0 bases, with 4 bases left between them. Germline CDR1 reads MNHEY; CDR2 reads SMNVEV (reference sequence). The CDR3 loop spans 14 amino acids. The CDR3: CASSSSSYNSPLHF. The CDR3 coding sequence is TGTGCCAGCAGTTCCAGCTCCTATAATTCACCCCTCCACTTT.

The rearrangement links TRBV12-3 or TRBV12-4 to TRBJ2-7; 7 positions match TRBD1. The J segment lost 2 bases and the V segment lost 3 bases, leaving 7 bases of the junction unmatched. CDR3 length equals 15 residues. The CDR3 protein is CASSFQAGGPYEQYF. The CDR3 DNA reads TGTGCCAGCAGTTTTCAGGCAGGGGGACCCTACGAGCAGTACTTC.

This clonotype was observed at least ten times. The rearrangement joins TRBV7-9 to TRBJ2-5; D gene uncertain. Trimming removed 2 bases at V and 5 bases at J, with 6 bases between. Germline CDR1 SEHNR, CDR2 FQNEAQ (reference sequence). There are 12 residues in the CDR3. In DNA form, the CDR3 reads TGTGCCAGCAGCTTAACTGTCGAGACCCAGTACTTC. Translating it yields CASSLTVETQYF. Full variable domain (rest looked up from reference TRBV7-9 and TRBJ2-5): DTGVSQNPRHKITKRGQNVTFRCDPISEHNRLYWYRQTLGQGPEFLTYFQNEAQLEKSRLLSDRFSAERPKGSFSTLEIQRTEQGDSAMYLCASSLTVETQYFGPGTRLLVL.

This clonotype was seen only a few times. Here the CDR3 reads CASSSNSGPSSGNTIYF. The DNA of the CDR3 is TGTGCCAGCAGTTCCAACAGTGGGCCTAGCTCTGGAAACACCATATATTTT. J is TRBJ1-3 and V is TRBV6-6; D is unclear. The CDR3 has 17 amino acids. Germline V gene data show CDR1 as MNHNY and CDR2 as SVGAGI (reference sequence). Trimming removed 4 bases at V and 0 bases at J, with 16 bases between.

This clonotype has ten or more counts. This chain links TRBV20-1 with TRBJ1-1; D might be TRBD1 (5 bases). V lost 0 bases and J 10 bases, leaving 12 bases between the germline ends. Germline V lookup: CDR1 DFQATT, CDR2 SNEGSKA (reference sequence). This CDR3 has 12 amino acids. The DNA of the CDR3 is TGCAGTGCTAGAGATTGGGAAAGGGGAGCTTTCTTT. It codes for CSARDWERGAFF.